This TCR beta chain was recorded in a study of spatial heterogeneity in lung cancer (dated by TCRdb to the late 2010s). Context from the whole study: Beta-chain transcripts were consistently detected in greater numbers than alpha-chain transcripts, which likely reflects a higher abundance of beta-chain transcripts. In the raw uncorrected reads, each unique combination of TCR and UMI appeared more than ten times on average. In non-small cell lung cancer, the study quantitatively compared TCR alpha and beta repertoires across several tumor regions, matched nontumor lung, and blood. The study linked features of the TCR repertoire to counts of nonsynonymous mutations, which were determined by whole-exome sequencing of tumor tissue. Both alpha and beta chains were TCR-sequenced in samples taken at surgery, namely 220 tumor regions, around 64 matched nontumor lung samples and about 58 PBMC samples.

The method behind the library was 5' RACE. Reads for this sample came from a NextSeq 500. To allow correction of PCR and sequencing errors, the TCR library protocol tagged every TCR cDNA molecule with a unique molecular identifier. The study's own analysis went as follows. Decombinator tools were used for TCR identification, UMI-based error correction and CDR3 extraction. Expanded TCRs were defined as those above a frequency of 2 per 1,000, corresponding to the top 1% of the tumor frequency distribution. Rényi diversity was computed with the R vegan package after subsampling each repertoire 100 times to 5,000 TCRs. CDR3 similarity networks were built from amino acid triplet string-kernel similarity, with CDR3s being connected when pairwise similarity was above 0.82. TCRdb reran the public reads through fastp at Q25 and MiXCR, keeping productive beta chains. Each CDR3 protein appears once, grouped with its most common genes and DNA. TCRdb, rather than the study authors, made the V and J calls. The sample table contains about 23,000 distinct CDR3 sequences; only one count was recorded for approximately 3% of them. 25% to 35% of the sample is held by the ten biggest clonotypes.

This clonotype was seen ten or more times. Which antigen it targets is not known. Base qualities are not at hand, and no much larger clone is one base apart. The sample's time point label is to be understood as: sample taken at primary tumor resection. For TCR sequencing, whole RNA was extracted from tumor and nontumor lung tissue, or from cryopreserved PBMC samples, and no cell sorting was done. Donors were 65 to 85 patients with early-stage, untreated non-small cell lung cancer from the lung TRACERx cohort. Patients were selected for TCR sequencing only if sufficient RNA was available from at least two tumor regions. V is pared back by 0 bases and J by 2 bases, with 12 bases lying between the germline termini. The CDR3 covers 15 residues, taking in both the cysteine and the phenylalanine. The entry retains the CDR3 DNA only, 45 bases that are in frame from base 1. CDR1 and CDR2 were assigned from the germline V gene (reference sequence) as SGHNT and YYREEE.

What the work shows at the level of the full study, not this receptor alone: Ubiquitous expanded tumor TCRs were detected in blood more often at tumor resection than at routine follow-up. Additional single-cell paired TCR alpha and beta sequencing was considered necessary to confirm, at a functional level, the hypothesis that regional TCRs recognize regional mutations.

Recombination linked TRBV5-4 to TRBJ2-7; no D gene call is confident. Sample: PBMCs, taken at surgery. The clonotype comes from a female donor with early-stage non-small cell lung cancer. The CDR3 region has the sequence CASSLGVVRTYEQYF. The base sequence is TGTGCCAGCAGCTTGGGAGTAGTGAGGACCTACGAGCAGTACTTC.